The entry below describes one TCR beta chain. The sequenced cases were selected for having the highest brain T cell transcript signatures. The record originates from a study of brain T cells in children with intractable seizures. Sequenced by immunoSEQ multiplex PCR; TCRdb stores in-frame clones only, minus some. The sample records 80,000 or so clones, around 93% being singletons. CDR3 length: 14 residues. Germline CDR1 and CDR2: MNHNY and SVGAGI (reference sequence). V was pared by 5 bases and J by 3 bases, with 1 base of the junction left unmatched. Sequenced here: peripheral blood, sampled at surgery. The receptor was isolated from a boy in the first two years of life with tuberous sclerosis and intractable seizures. The chain uses TRBV6-6 and TRBJ2-3; 11 positions match TRBD2. As DNA, the CDR3 is TGTGCCAGCAGTACTAGCGGGAGTACAGATACGCAGTATTTT. The encoded protein is CASSTSGSTDTQYF.